Below, 30 T cell receptor beta chains from the same sample are listed, as sequenced in a study of preoperative IRX-2 immunotherapy in early breast cancer. The data were produced by immunoSEQ multiplex PCR, yet TCRdb's version contains in-frame clones alone and is incomplete. The sample shows 95,000 to 100,000 clones, more than 80% of them seen only once. As to treatment: preoperative locoregional IRX-2 cytokine immunotherapy. The sample in question was tumor tissue, obtained after IRX-2 immunotherapy. These receptors all come from a human donor with breast cancer.

This sequence joins TRBV6-8 and TRBJ2-1; possible D gene TRBD2, 6 bases. The germline V and J ends were trimmed by 4 bases and 1 base, with 17 bases remaining between them. The CDR3 length is 17 residues. Germline CDR1 reads MNHGY; CDR2 reads SAAAGT. Here the CDR3 reads CASSSENRLVSYNEQFF. In nucleotides, the CDR3 is TGTGCCAGCAGTTCGGAAAATCGACTAGTTTCCTACAATGAGCAGTTCTTC.

This clone came up a few times. This chain joins TRBV6-1 and TRBJ1-6, with TRBD1 identical over 8 bases. The CDR3 spans 17 residues. V lost 1 base, J lost 0 bases, and 2 bases stayed unmatched. Germline values: CDR1 MNHNS, CDR2 SASEGT. The CDR3 protein is CASSEVQGGSYNSPLHF. The CDR3 DNA reads TGTGCCAGCAGTGAAGTACAGGGGGGCTCCTATAATTCACCCCTCCACTTT.

Written as DNA, the CDR3 is TGTGCCAGCAGTATCGGGCCAGCTTCAAGTGAAAAACTGTTTTTT. It translates to CASSIGPASSEKLFF. V usage is TRBV6-8 and J usage is TRBJ1-4; D ambiguous. Germline V gene data show CDR1 as MNHGY and CDR2 as SAAAGT. Trimming removed 5 bases at V and 7 bases at J, with 17 bases between. This CDR3 spans 15 amino acids.

The gene calls are TRBV29-1 and TRBJ1-6, with 9 nucleotides matching TRBD1. The V and J ends lost 4 bases and 6 bases, in that order; junction bases with no gene match: 1. Germline-derived CDR1 and CDR2 are SQVTM and ANQGSEA. CDR3 length: 13 residues. In DNA form, the CDR3 reads TGCAGCGTTGGGACAGGGGTTAATTCACCCCTCCACTTT. Protein: CSVGTGVNSPLHF. Looking up the rest from reference TRBV29-1 and TRBJ1-6 gives the full variable domain: SAVISQKPSRDICQRGTSLTIQCQVDSQVTMMFWYRQQPGQSLTLIATANQGSEATYESGFVIDKFPISRPNLTFSTLTVSNMSPEDSSIYLCSVGTGVNSPLHFGNGTRLTVT.

The chain joins TRBV30 to TRBJ2-3; D call uncertain. Germline CDR1 is GTSNPN and CDR2 is SVGIG (reference sequence). This CDR3 comprises 14 residues. Deletions cut 1 base from V and 2 bases from J, with 10 bases between. This chain's CDR3 is CAWSDLGPTDTQYF. The CDR3 nucleotides are TGTGCCTGGAGTGACCTAGGGCCCACAGATACGCAGTATTTT.

In the case of this clone: At one of its ends the junction is not consistent with the germline gene, which may arise from a read error. The chain carries TRBV19 and TRBJ1-5, with D unresolved. There are 13 residues in the CDR3. Germline CDR1 reads LNHDA; CDR2 reads SQIVND (reference sequence). This chain's CDR3 is CAGRPELRQPQHF. The CDR3 DNA reads TGTGCCGGTAGACCCGAGTTGCGTCAGCCCCAGCATTTT.

CDR3 bases: TGCGCCAGCAGCATAGGGACAGGACACCATCAGCCCCAGCATTTT. This codes for CASSIGTGHHQPQHF. V gene TRBV5-1 combines with J gene TRBJ1-5, with TRBD1 matching 8 bases. Losses at the gene ends were 4 bases for V and 5 bases for J; bases not matched to a gene: 8. Germline-derived CDR1 and CDR2 are SGHRS and YFSETQ. CDR3 length: 15 residues. The whole variable domain, filled in from reference TRBV5-1 and TRBJ1-5, reads KAGVTQTPRYLIKTRGQQVTLSCSPISGHRSVSWYQQTPGQGLQFLFEYFSETQRNKGNFPGRFSGRQFSNSRSEMNVSTLELGDSALYLCASSIGTGHHQPQHFGDGTRLSIL.

This clone was detected a few times. The V gene is TRBV18, the J gene TRBJ1-2, with 8 nucleotides matching TRBD1. The germline V gene has CDR1 KGHSH and CDR2 LQKENI. V trimming: 8 bases; J trimming: 2 bases; junction bases outside the gene matches: 4. The CDR3 loop spans 13 amino acids. CDR3 amino acids: CASTWTGNYGYTF. The CDR3 DNA reads TGTGCCAGCACATGGACAGGGAACTATGGCTACACCTTC.

V gene TRBV6-8 combines with J gene TRBJ2-7; D may be TRBD1 or TRBD2 (5 bases each). V was pared by 7 bases and J by 3 bases, with 25 bases between. The CDR3 consists of 17 residues. From germline, CDR1 is MNHGY and CDR2 SAAAGT. The CDR3 DNA reads as TGTGCCAGCATGCCTCGGGCAGGGAGCCAGATCTTCTACGAGCAGTACTTC. Protein product: CASMPRAGSQIFYEQYF.

In its sample, this clone was seen once. The gene calls are TRBV5-1 and TRBJ2-7; TRBD2 might be the D (5 bases). V gave up 0 bases and J gave up 0 bases, with 10 bases separating them. CDR3 length: 15 residues. Germline V gene sequence: CDR1 SGHRS, CDR2 YFSETQ. The CDR3 region has the DNA TGCGCCAGCAGCTTGGCGGTTGGAGGCTCCTACGAGCAGTACTTC. Translation gives CASSLAVGGSYEQYF.

The V call is TRBV14, the J call TRBJ2-5, with 7 bases aligning to TRBD1. Germline CDR1 reads SGHDN; CDR2 reads FVKESK. The CDR3 contains 14 residues. V dropped 4 bases and J dropped 6; count of bases not matched to a gene: 8. The CDR3 protein is CASSLAGTAKTQYF. The DNA of the CDR3 is TGTGCCAGCAGCCTCGCCGGGACAGCGAAGACCCAGTACTTC.

The sample holds a few counts of this clone. The gene calls are TRBV6-8 and TRBJ2-3, with TRBD2 matching over 11 bases. The CDR3 runs 15 residues. CDR1 is MNHGY, CDR2 SAAAGT, per germline. V lost 6 bases to trimming and J lost 8 bases; unmatched junction nucleotides: 10. CDR3 bases: TGTGCCAGCAGAACTAGCGGGGGTGTACAGATTACGCAGTATTTT. Amino acid sequence: CASRTSGGVQITQYF.

CDR3 sequence (DNA): TGCGCCAGCAGCTTGGGGGCGGTCCATGTCGGCTACACCTTC. This encodes CASSLGAVHVGYTF. This chain connects TRBV5-1 to TRBJ1-2; D uncertain. The germline gives CDR1 SGHRS, CDR2 YFSETQ. Trimming removed 0 bases at V and 8 bases at J, with 14 bases between. CDR3 size: 14 residues.

This chain uses TRBV28 with TRBJ1-1; weak D call: TRBD1 (6 bases). Trimming stripped 5 bases from V and 5 bases from J, with 15 bases between. Germline CDR1 reads MDHEN; CDR2 reads SYDVKM. The CDR3 is made up of 14 amino acids. The CDR3, as DNA: TGTGCCAGCAGTCGTGGGGGCGCGGGTACTGAAGCTTTCTTT. This sequence encodes CASSRGGAGTEAFF.

The chain recombines TRBV22-1 with TRBJ2-7; the table's D gene call, TRBD2, was not cross checked with the DNA. TRBV22-1 is classified as a pseudogene. This CDR3 contains 14 residues. CDR3 residues: CASSRGTSGYEQYF. CDR3 nucleotide sequence: TGTGCCAGCAGTAGGGGGACTAGCGGGTACGAGCAGTACTTC.

Only one count was recorded for this clone. The J gene is TRBJ2-7, the V gene TRBV29-1; TRBD1 agrees at 8 bases. The V and J ends lost 8 bases and 0 bases, in that order; junction bases with no gene match: 6. CDR1 SQVTM and CDR2 ANQGSEA come from the germline V gene. The CDR3 loop spans 13 amino acids. CDR3: CSFRQGSSYEQYF. The DNA of the CDR3 is TGCAGCTTCAGACAGGGGTCCTCCTACGAGCAGTACTTC.

The chain has TRBV7-4 and TRBJ2-2; D not certain. The CDR3 is 13 residues long. Germline assignment: CDR1 SGHVT and CDR2 SQSDAQ. Deletions cut 7 bases from V and 3 bases from J, with 9 bases between. The CDR3 protein is CASMGPDTGELFF. In nucleotides, the CDR3 is TGTGCCAGCATGGGTCCCGACACCGGGGAGCTGTTTTTT.

CDR3 region: CASSSLMGTTSPYEQYF. Here the CDR3 DNA reads TGTGCCAGCAGCTCCCTAATGGGCACAACCAGCCCCTACGAGCAGTACTTC. The chain carries TRBV7-1 and TRBJ2-7; D call uncertain. TRBV7-1 is placed among ORFs of uncertain function. This CDR3 contains 17 residues. V dropped 3 bases and J dropped 2 bases, with 20 bases sitting between them.

This clone is medium-sized within its sample. The V call is TRBV11-3, the J call TRBJ1-5; 9 nucleotides match TRBD1. The CDR3 loop spans 19 amino acids. In germline, CDR1 is SGHNT, CDR2 YENEEA. The J segment lost 0 bases and the V segment lost 5 bases, leaving 14 bases of the junction unmatched. For the CDR3, the DNA is TGTGCCAGCAGCGCGTGGACAGGGGAAAGGCTTACTAGCAATCAGCCCCAGCATTTT. Amino acid sequence: CASSAWTGERLTSNQPQHF.

This clone was observed a handful of times. The chain has TRBV29-1 and TRBJ1-4; 7 bases align to TRBD1. Germline V gives CDR1 SQVTM, CDR2 ANQGSEA. This CDR3 region has 17 residues. V shed 6 bases, J shed 6 bases, and the junction held 19 bases outside the gene matches. The CDR3 is CSVWGSKEGAVDEKLFF. DNA for the CDR3: TGCAGCGTCTGGGGGAGTAAAGAGGGGGCAGTCGATGAAAAACTGTTTTTT.

The J gene is TRBJ1-1, the V gene TRBV18, with no clear D. The CDR3 length is 13 residues. Germline V lookup: CDR1 KGHSH, CDR2 LQKENI. With 2 bases removed from V and 4 bases from J, the gap between germline ends came to 8 bases. CDR3 loop: CASSPGPGTEAFF. The CDR3 DNA sequence: TGTGCCAGCTCACCAGGACCCGGCACTGAAGCTTTCTTT.

The genes are TRBV6-8 and TRBJ1-3; TRBD1 aligns across 9 bases. The CDR3 sequence is 14 residues long. V lost 10 bases to trimming and J lost 6 bases; unmatched junction nucleotides: 10. In germline, CDR1 is MNHGY, CDR2 SAAAGT. The DNA of the CDR3 is TGTGCCATCGGGGACAGGGTGCAAGTAAACACCATATATTTT. It specifies CAIGDRVQVNTIYF.

The chain uses TRBV11-3 and TRBJ2-7; 7 bases align to TRBD1. The length of the CDR3 is 15 residues. Germline-derived CDR1 and CDR2 are SGHNT and YENEEA. Trimming took 3 bases from V and 0 from J; bases not matched to a gene: 5. CDR3 nucleotides: TGTGCCAGCAGCTTCGGACAGGTCCCCTCCTACGAGCAGTACTTC. Its translation is CASSFGQVPSYEQYF.

This clone was seen only once. The V gene is TRBV6-7, the J gene TRBJ2-1; TRBD2 aligns across 10 bases. TRBV6-7 qualifies as an ORF whose function is uncertain. The CDR3 length is 16 residues. The ends lost 0 bases at V and 10 bases at J; junction bases unmatched: 9. For the CDR3, the DNA is TGTGCCAGCAGTTACTCGAGGACTAGCGGCCAGGGAGAGCAGTTCTTC. It specifies CASSYSRTSGQGEQFF.

V usage is TRBV11-3 and J usage is TRBJ2-1, with 13 positions matching TRBD2. Germline CDR1 is SGHNT and CDR2 is YENEEA. Trimming cost V 5 bases and J 2 bases; bases outside gene matches: 3. This CDR3 region has 16 residues. The DNA of the CDR3 is TGTGCCAGCAGCCTACTAGCGGGAGGGGCCTACAATGAGCAGTTCTTC. Translating gives CASSLLAGGAYNEQFF.

V and J are TRBV5-1 and TRBJ2-2; 11 bases align to TRBD2. J was trimmed by 4 bases and V by 3 bases; bases with no gene match: 8. CDR1 is SGHRS and CDR2 is YFSETQ in the germline V gene. This CDR3 has 17 residues. The CDR3 DNA reads as TGCGCCAGCAGCTGGAGAACTAGCGGGGGCCCCACCGGGGAGCTGTTTTTT. This gives the protein CASSWRTSGGPTGELFF.

V and J are TRBV19 and TRBJ1-1, with D hard to call. Trimming took 6 bases from V and 8 from J, leaving 16 bases between them. Germline V gene lookup returns CDR1 LNHDA and CDR2 SQIVND (reference sequence). The CDR3 has 13 residues. The CDR3 here is CASRKEPNVEAFF. Written as DNA, the CDR3 is TGTGCCAGTAGAAAGGAACCAAATGTGGAAGCTTTCTTT.

This chain uses TRBV30 with TRBJ1-1; weak D call: TRBD1 (5 bases). In germline, CDR1 is GTSNPN, CDR2 SVGIG (reference sequence). The CDR3 contains 12 residues. V gave up 2 bases and J gave up 5 bases, with 9 bases separating them. CDR3 region: CAWSPGRTEAFF. The CDR3, as DNA: TGTGCCTGGAGTCCGGGGCGGACTGAAGCTTTCTTT.

The chain is built from TRBV5-1 and TRBJ2-6, with unresolved D. Germline CDR1 SGHRS, CDR2 YFSETQ. There are 15 residues in the CDR3. Trimming stripped 0 bases from V and 3 bases from J, with 7 bases between. The CDR3 nucleotides are TGCGCCAGCAGCTTGGAACAGATTGGGGCCAACGTCCTGACTTTC. It is translated as CASSLEQIGANVLTF.

The rearrangement links TRBV19 to TRBJ1-1; D remains unclear. V lost 5 bases to trimming and J lost 2 bases, with 6 bases between them. CDR1 and CDR2 (germline): LNHDA, SQIVND (reference sequence). This CDR3 has 12 amino acids. CDR3 bases: TGTGCCAGTAGTCAGCGTAACACTGAAGCTTTCTTT. It codes for CASSQRNTEAFF.